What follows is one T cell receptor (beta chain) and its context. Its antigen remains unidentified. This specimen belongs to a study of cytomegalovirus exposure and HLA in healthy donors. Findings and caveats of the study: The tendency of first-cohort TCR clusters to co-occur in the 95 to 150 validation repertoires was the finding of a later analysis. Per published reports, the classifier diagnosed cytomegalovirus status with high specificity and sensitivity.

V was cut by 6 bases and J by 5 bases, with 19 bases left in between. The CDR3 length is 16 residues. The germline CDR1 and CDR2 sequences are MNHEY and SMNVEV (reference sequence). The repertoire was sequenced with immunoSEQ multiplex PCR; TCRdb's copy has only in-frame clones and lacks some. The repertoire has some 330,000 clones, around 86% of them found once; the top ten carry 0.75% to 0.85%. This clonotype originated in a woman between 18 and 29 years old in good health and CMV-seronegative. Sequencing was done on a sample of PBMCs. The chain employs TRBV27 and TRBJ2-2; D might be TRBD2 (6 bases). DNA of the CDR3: TGTGCCAGCAGCCCGAGCGCGGGGAGTTTAACCGGGGAGCTGTTTTTT. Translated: CASSPSAGSLTGELFF.